Listed below are T cell receptor beta chains from one sample, sequenced in a study of T cell responses to AZD1222 COVID-19 vaccine. Sequencing used immunoSEQ multiplex PCR; TCRdb keeps in-frame clones, though not all of them. The data show 100,000 or so clones, with around 87% seen just once and approximately 5% held by the top ten. The starting material was peripheral blood, obtained on day 0 of AZD1222 vaccination. The receptors derive from an adult in good health. Each CDR3 is given with its conserved first and last residue. The D gene is left open where the match is weak. The listing skips clone size in some rows; elsewhere it reads once, few, many or a size class.

j_call	clone_size	d_call	v_call	cdr3_aa	cdr3_nt
TRBJ2-2	few	NA	TRBV19	CASRPDRTGELFF	TGTGCCAGTAGACCCGACAGAACCGGGGAGCTGTTTTTT
TRBJ1-6	NA	NA	TRBV5-1	CASSLDRLQAASSYNSPLHF	TGCGCCAGCAGCTTGGATCGGCTACAGGCCGCCAGCTCCTATAATTCACCCCTCCACTTT
TRBJ1-5	NA	NA	TRBV11-2	CASSFGGQSNQPQHF	TGTGCCAGCAGCTTCGGTGGACAGAGCAATCAGCCCCAGCATTTT
TRBJ2-1	NA	TRBD1	TRBV27	CASSWNHRDRVRDEQFF	TGTGCCAGCAGTTGGAATCACCGGGACAGGGTTAGGGATGAGCAGTTCTTC
TRBJ2-1	NA	NA	TRBV29-1	CSVVAPPVEQFF	TGCAGCGTTGTGGCTCCCCCCGTTGAGCAGTTCTTC
TRBJ2-1	NA	TRBD1	TRBV14	CASSQDLRTGGSNEQFF	TGTGCCAGCAGCCAAGATCTGCGGACAGGGGGCTCCAATGAGCAGTTCTTC
TRBJ2-2	NA	NA	TRBV29-1	CSVESFETANTGELFF	TGCAGCGTTGAATCGTTTGAGACAGCGAACACCGGGGAGCTGTTTTTT
TRBJ2-1	once	TRBD2	TRBV6-5	CASRTSGSFYEQFF	TGTGCCAGCAGAACTAGCGGGAGTTTTTATGAGCAGTTCTTC
TRBJ2-7	NA	NA	TRBV28	CASSLLGPYEQYF	TGTGCCAGCAGTTTACTGGGCCCCTACGAGCAGTACTTC
TRBJ2-2	NA	TRBD1	TRBV5-4	CASSVDRSAGELFF	TGTGCCAGCAGCGTGGACAGGTCTGCAGGGGAGCTGTTTTTT
TRBJ1-3	NA	NA	TRBV6-5	CASIIKGTIYF	TGTGCCAGCATTATCAAAGGCACCATATATTTT
TRBJ2-3	NA	TRBD1	TRBV5-4	CASSSPRGQGSTDTQYF	TGTGCCAGCAGCTCCCCGCGAGGACAGGGTAGCACAGATACGCAGTATTTT
TRBJ2-1	NA	NA	TRBV24-1	CATSGFTNEQFF	TGTGCCACCAGTGGATTCACCAATGAGCAGTTCTTC
TRBJ2-1	few	TRBD2	TRBV5-1	CASSPRAQSSGGGEQFF	TGCGCCAGCAGCCCCCGGGCCCAGTCGAGCGGGGGCGGTGAGCAGTTCTTC
TRBJ1-5	NA	NA	TRBV28	CASRPTGGQPQHF	TGTGCCAGCAGGCCGACAGGAGGTCAGCCCCAGCATTTT
TRBJ1-6	NA	NA	TRBV19	CASSQGGRYSPLHF	TGTGCCAGTAGTCAAGGTGGCAGGTATTCACCCCTCCACTTT
TRBJ2-3	once	TRBD2	TRBV11-2	CASSQGTSGGAVTDTQYF	TGTGCCAGCAGCCAGGGGACTAGCGGGGGGGCGGTCACAGATACGCAGTATTTT
TRBJ2-7	once	NA	TRBV18	CASSAGSSSYEQYF	TGTGCCAGCTCAGCCGGGTCAAGCTCCTACGAGCAGTACTTC
TRBJ2-7	NA	NA	TRBV5-1	CASSLDFVQYF	TGCGCCAGCAGCTTGGATTTCGTGCAGTACTTC
TRBJ2-2	NA	TRBD2	TRBV7-9	CASSLGGGTGELFF	TGTGCCAGCAGCTTAGGCGGGGGGACCGGGGAGCTGTTTTTT
TRBJ2-3	NA	TRBD2	TRBV5-1	CASSFASTSGIITDTQYF	TGCGCCAGCAGCTTCGCGTCGACTAGCGGGATCATCACAGATACGCAGTATTTT
TRBJ1-5	NA	NA	TRBV6-5	CASSSGNGGQPQHF	TGTGCCAGCAGTTCCGGGAACGGGGGTCAGCCCCAGCATTTT
TRBJ2-7	NA	TRBD2	TRBV7-9	CASSPGLAGVIDEQYF	TGTGCCAGCAGCCCGGGACTAGCGGGAGTAATCGACGAGCAGTACTTC
TRBJ2-1	NA	NA	TRBV2	CASDGGAAGFF	TGTGCCAGCGACGGTGGGGCAGCTGGGTTCTTC
TRBJ2-1	NA	TRBD2	TRBV9	CASSAGGLAGGSSYNEQFF	TGTGCCAGCAGCGCCGGGGGACTAGCGGGTGGAAGCTCCTACAATGAGCAGTTCTTC
TRBJ1-5	NA	TRBD1	TRBV19	CATSIRGQGGGNQPQHF	TGTGCCACCAGTATCCGGGGACAGGGCGGGGGCAATCAGCCCCAGCATTTT
TRBJ2-2	NA	NA	TRBV12-3/TRBV12-4	CASSLTNTGELFF	TGTGCCAGCAGTTTAACAAACACCGGGGAGCTGTTTTTT
TRBJ1-2	NA	NA	TRBV5-4	CASSLLGSLSLYGYTF	TGTGCCAGCAGCTTGCTAGGCTCCCTCTCCCTCTATGGCTACACCTTC
TRBJ2-7	NA	TRBD2	TRBV19	CASSITLVLAGICHSYEQYF	TGTGCCAGTAGTATAACCCTAGTACTAGCGGGAATATGTCACTCCTACGAGCAGTACTTC
TRBJ1-2	NA	NA	TRBV2	CASRATGLPYGNTF	TGTGCCAGCAGGGCTACAGGGTTACCTTATGGAAACACCTTC
TRBJ1-1	NA	NA	TRBV5-1	CASSLGTMNTEAFF	TGCGCCAGCAGCCTAGGGACTATGAACACTGAAGCTTTCTTT
TRBJ2-3	NA	NA	TRBV5-1	CASSLVDTQYF	TGCGCCAGCAGCTTGGTGGATACGCAGTATTTT
TRBJ1-5	NA	NA	TRBV7-8	CASSLFRDPSSAQHF	TGTGCCAGCAGCTTATTCCGGGACCCGTCGTCGGCCCAGCATTTT
TRBJ1-6	NA	TRBD1	TRBV28	CASSVRQGYRSPLHF	TGTGCCAGCAGTGTAAGACAGGGGTATCGTTCACCCCTCCACTTT
TRBJ2-6	NA	NA	TRBV7-9	CASSLRVRGANVLTF	TGTGCCAGCAGCTTACGGGTGAGGGGGGCCAACGTCCTGACTTTC
TRBJ2-1	NA	TRBD1	TRBV5-6	CASSLAAGGFNEQFF	TGTGCCAGCAGCTTGGCCGCAGGGGGTTTTAATGAGCAGTTCTTC
TRBJ2-3	NA	NA	TRBV7-2	CASSLESRTDTQYF	TGTGCCAGCAGCTTAGAGTCTAGAACAGATACGCAGTATTTT
TRBJ2-3	NA	TRBD2	TRBV5-6	CASSLALSGRGSDTQYF	TGTGCCAGCAGCTTGGCCCTTAGCGGGAGGGGGTCAGATACGCAGTATTTT
TRBJ2-3	NA	NA	TRBV29-1	CSVEMADTQYF	TGCAGCGTTGAAATGGCGGATACGCAGTATTTT
TRBJ2-2	few	TRBD1	TRBV7-9	CASRFTGGTGELFF	TGTGCCAGCAGATTTACAGGGGGCACCGGGGAGCTGTTTTTT
TRBJ2-7	NA	NA	TRBV7-8	CASSSGPSYEQYF	TGTGCCAGCAGCTCCGGACCCTCCTACGAGCAGTACTTC
TRBJ1-1	NA	NA	TRBV30	CAWTPGVPGAFF	TGTGCCTGGACCCCCGGGGTACCTGGGGCTTTCTTT
TRBJ1-5	once	TRBD1	TRBV6-2/TRBV6-3	CASSRTGADQPQHF	TGTGCCAGCAGTAGGACAGGGGCCGATCAGCCCCAGCATTTT
TRBJ1-1	NA	NA	TRBV19	CASSSLVGNTEAFF	TGTGCCAGTAGTAGTTTGGTTGGGAACACTGAAGCTTTCTTT
TRBJ2-3	NA	TRBD1	TRBV5-1	CASSFDRGDTQYF	TGCGCCAGCAGCTTCGACAGGGGAGATACGCAGTATTTT
TRBJ1-1	NA	NA	TRBV7-3	CASSQDKSTEAFF	TGTGCCAGCAGTCAGGACAAGAGCACTGAAGCTTTCTTT
TRBJ1-1	once	NA	TRBV7-9	CASSPPTANTEAFF	TGTGCCAGCAGCCCCCCGACAGCAAACACTGAAGCTTTCTTT
TRBJ1-1	NA	NA	TRBV7-3	CASSLNTNTEAFF	TGTGCCAGCAGCCTCAACACGAACACTGAAGCTTTCTTT
TRBJ1-4	NA	TRBD1	TRBV15	CATSREAGTGNEKLFF	TGTGCCACCAGCAGAGAAGCCGGGACAGGGAATGAAAAACTGTTTTTT
TRBJ2-7	NA	NA	TRBV2	CASRRGPYEQYF	TGTGCCAGCAGACGGGGTCCCTACGAGCAGTACTTC
TRBJ1-2	NA	NA	TRBV5-1	CASRTGQGRSGYTF	TGCGCCAGCAGGACGGGGCAGGGTCGATCTGGCTACACCTTC
TRBJ2-1	NA	NA	TRBV11-2	CASSLLSVSSEQFF	TGTGCCAGCAGCTTATTGAGCGTCAGTAGTGAGCAGTTCTTC
TRBJ1-1	NA	NA	TRBV19	CASAPTEAFF	TGTGCCAGTGCCCCCACTGAAGCTTTCTTT
TRBJ1-5	NA	NA	TRBV10-3	CAISESTGMGQPQHF	TGTGCCATCAGTGAGTCAACAGGGATGGGTCAGCCCCAGCATTTT
TRBJ1-1	NA	TRBD1	TRBV2	CASTSQGENTEAFF	TGTGCCAGCACTTCACAGGGGGAGAACACTGAAGCTTTCTTT
TRBJ2-4	few	TRBD1	TRBV27	CASRRQGGAKNIQYF	TGTGCCAGCAGGCGACAGGGGGGCGCCAAAAACATTCAGTACTTC
TRBJ2-7	NA	NA	TRBV4-1	CASSLARGSYEQYF	TGCGCCAGCAGCCTCGCTCGCGGTAGCTACGAGCAGTACTTC